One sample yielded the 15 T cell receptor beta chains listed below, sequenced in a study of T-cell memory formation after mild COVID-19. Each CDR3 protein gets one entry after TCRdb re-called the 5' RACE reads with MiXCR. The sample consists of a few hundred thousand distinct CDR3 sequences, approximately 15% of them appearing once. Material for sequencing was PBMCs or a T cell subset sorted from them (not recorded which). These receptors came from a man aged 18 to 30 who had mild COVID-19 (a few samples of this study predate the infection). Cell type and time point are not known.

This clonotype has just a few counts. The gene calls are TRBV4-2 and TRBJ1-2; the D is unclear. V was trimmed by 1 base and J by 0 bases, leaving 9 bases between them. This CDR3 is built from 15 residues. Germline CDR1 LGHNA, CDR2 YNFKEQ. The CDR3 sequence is CASSQVSEPNYGYTF. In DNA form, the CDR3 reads TGTGCCAGCAGCCAAGTTTCCGAACCTAACTATGGCTACACCTTC.

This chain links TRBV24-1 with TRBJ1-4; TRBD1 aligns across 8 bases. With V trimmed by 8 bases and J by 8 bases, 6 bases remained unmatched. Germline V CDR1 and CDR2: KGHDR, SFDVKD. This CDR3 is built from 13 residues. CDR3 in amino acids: CATIRAGGEKLFF. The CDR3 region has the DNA TGTGCCACCATTCGAGCAGGGGGCGAAAAACTGTTTTTT.

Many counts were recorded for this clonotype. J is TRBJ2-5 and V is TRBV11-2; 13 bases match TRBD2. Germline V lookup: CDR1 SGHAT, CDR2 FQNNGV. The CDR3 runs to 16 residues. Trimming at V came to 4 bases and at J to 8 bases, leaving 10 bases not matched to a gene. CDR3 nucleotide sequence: TGTGCCAGCAGCTCCGGACTAGCGGGGGCCCCTGGTACCCAGTACTTC. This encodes CASSSGLAGAPGTQYF. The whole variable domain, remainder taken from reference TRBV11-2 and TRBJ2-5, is EAGVAQSPRYKIIEKRQSVAFWCNPISGHATLYWYQQILGQGPKLLIQFQNNGVVDDSQLPKDRFSAERLKGVDSTLKIQPAKLEDSAVYLCASSSGLAGAPGTQYFGPGTRLLVL.

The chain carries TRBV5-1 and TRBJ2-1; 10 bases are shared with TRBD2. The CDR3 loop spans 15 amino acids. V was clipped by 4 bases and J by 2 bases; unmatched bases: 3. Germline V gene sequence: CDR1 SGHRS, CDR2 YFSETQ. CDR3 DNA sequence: TGCGCCAGCAGCAGCGGGGGGGCCACCTACAATGAGCAGTTCTTC. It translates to CASSSGGATYNEQFF.

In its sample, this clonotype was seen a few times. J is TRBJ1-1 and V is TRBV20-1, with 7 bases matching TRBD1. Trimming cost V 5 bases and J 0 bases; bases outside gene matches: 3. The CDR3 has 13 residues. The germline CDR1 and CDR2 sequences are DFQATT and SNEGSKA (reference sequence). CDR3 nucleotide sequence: TGCAGTGCTCCGGGACAGCTGAACACTGAAGCTTTCTTT. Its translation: CSAPGQLNTEAFF.

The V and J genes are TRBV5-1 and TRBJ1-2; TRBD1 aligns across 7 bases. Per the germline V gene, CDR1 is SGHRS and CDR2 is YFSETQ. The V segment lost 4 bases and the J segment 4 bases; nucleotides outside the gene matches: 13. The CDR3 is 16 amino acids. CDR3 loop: CASSPIPDRAGYGYTF. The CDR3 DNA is TGCGCCAGCAGCCCAATACCCGACAGGGCGGGCTATGGCTACACCTTC.

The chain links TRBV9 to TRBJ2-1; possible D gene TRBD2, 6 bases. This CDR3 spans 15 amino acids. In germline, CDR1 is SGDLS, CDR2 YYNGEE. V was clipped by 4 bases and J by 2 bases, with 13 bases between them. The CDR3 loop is CASSLPGTPYNEQFF. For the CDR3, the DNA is TGTGCCAGCAGCCTTCCCGGGACTCCCTACAATGAGCAGTTCTTC.

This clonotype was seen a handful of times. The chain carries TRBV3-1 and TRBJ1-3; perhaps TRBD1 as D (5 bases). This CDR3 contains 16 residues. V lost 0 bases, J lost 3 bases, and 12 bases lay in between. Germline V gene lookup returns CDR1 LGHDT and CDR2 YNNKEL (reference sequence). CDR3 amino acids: CASSQDLGGVGNTIYF. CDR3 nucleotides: TGTGCCAGCAGCCAAGATCTGGGAGGGGTTGGAAACACCATATATTTT.

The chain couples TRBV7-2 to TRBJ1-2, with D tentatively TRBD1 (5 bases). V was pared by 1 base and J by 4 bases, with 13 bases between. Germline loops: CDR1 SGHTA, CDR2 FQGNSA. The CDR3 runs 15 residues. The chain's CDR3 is CASSLGDPGGYGYTF. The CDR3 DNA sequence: TGTGCCAGCAGCTTAGGGGACCCAGGAGGCTATGGCTACACCTTC.

CDR3 region: CASSLSDRARETQYF. The CDR3 DNA follows: TGTGCCAGCAGTTTATCGGACAGGGCAAGAGAGACCCAGTACTTC. The J gene is TRBJ2-5, the V gene TRBV28; 8 nucleotides match TRBD1. The V gene end was trimmed by 1 base and the J gene end by 4 bases; junction bases not matched to a gene: 5. The CDR3 contains 15 residues. CDR1 MDHEN and CDR2 SYDVKM come from the germline V gene.

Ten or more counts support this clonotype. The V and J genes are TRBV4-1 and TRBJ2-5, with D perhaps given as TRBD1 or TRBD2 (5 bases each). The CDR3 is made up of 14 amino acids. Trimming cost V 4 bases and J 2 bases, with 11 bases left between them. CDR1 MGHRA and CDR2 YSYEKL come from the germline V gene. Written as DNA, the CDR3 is TGCGCCAGCAGCCCTGAATGGGGGCAAGAGACCCAGTACTTC. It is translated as CASSPEWGQETQYF.

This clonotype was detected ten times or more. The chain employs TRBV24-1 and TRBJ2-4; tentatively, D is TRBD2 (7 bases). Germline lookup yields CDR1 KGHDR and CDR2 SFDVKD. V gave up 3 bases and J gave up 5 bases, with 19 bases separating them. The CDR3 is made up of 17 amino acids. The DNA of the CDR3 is TGTGCCACCAGTGATCCACAAACAGGGAGCGGGGAAAACATTCAGTACTTC. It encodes CATSDPQTGSGENIQYF.

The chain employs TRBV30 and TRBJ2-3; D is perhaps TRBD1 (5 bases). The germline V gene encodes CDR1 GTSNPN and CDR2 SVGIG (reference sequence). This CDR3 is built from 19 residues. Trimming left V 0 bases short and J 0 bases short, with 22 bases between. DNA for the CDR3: TGTGCCTGGAGTGTTTTTAGGGGCATAGGGGTTCAAAGCACAGATACGCAGTATTTT. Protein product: CAWSVFRGIGVQSTDTQYF. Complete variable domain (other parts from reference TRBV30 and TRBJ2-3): SQTIHQWPATLVQPVGSPLSLECTVEGTSNPNLYWYRQAAGRGLQLLFYSVGIGQISSEVPQNLSASRPQDRQFILSSKKLLLSDSGFYLCAWSVFRGIGVQSTDTQYFGPGTRLTVL.

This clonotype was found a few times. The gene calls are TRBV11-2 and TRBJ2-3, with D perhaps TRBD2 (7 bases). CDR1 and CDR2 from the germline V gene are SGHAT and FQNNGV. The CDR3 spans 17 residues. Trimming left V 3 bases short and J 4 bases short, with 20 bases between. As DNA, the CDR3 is TGTGCCAGCAGCTTCTTAGCATCTGGGGGGGCCGCAGATACGCAGTATTTT. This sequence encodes CASSFLASGGAADTQYF.

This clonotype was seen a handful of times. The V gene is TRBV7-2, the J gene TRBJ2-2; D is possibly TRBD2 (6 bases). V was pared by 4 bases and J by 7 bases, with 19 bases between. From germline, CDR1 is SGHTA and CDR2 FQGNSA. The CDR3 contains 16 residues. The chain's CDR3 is CASSSPGTGEGGELFF. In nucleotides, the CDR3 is TGTGCCAGCAGCTCCCCCGGGACTGGGGAAGGCGGGGAGCTGTTTTTT.